Below, 13 T cell receptor beta chains from the same sample are listed, as sequenced in a study of lung T cells in sarcoidosis with Löfgren's syndrome. One entry per CDR3 protein results from TCRdb running MiXCR on the reads. The sample has around 60,000 distinct CDR3 sequences, 21% seen once. Sequencing input: CD4+ T cells from PBMCs. The source of these receptors is a human donor with sarcoidosis (Löfgren's syndrome or another form), or a control subject (not recorded which).

The V gene is TRBV11-2, the J gene TRBJ2-1; possible D gene TRBD1, 5 bases. The ends were cut back, 3 bases at V and 8 bases at J, with 14 bases in the middle. Germline loops: CDR1 SGHAT, CDR2 FQNNGV. This CDR3 spans 14 amino acids. Here the CDR3 DNA reads TGTGCCAGCAGCTTCAGACAGTTAGGGGATGAGCAGTTCTTC. Its protein product is CASSFRQLGDEQFF.

This clonotype was seen repeatedly, ten times or more. The rearrangement joins TRBV28 to TRBJ2-7; TRBD2 agrees at 7 bases. CDR3 length: 15 amino acids. The germline V gene has CDR1 MDHEN and CDR2 SYDVKM. V lost 6 bases, J lost 3 bases, and 11 bases stayed unmatched. The CDR3 DNA sequence: TGTGCCAGCAGCTCGTCCGGGGAGGGGAACTACGAGCAGTACTTC. It yields the protein CASSSSGEGNYEQYF. The full variable domain, its missing parts supplied by reference TRBV28 and TRBJ2-7, is DVKVTQSSRYLVKRTGEKVFLECVQDMDHENMFWYRQDPGLGLRLIYFSYDVKMKEKGDIPEGYSVSREKKERFSLILESASTNQTSMYLCASSSSGEGNYEQYFGPGTRLTVT.

This clonotype was seen more than once but under ten times. The chain is built from TRBV7-2 and TRBJ2-7; D may correspond to TRBD1 or TRBD2 (5 bases each). V lost 5 bases to trimming and J lost 0 bases, with 17 bases between them. This CDR3 comprises 16 residues. Germline assignment: CDR1 SGHTA and CDR2 FQGNSA. CDR3 nucleotide sequence: TGTGCCAGCAGCCAAGGGGCTAGCATTAGCTCCTACGAGCAGTACTTC. Translation: CASSQGASISSYEQYF.

This clonotype was detected many times. V and J are TRBV6-6 and TRBJ2-3; D ambiguous. The V end was cut by 2 bases, the J end by 2 bases, with 11 bases between. This CDR3 has 15 residues. Germline values: CDR1 MNHNY, CDR2 SVGAGI (reference sequence). CDR3 DNA: TGTGCCAGCAGTTACGAAGGCAGACACACAGATACGCAGTATTTT. As protein: CASSYEGRHTDTQYF.

This clonotype was seen repeatedly, ten times or more. This chain connects TRBV6-1 to TRBJ2-2; D tentatively reads TRBD1 or TRBD2 (5 bases each). This CDR3 has 15 amino acids. V was cut by 3 bases and J by 5 bases, with 13 bases left in between. In germline, CDR1 is MNHNS, CDR2 SASEGT. CDR3: CASSEWRQGTGELFF. The CDR3 region has the DNA TGTGCCAGCAGTGAGTGGAGGCAGGGTACCGGGGAGCTGTTTTTT.

This clonotype came up many times. The V gene is TRBV20-1, the J gene TRBJ1-5; TRBD1 might be the D (5 bases). From germline, CDR1 is DFQATT and CDR2 SNEGSKA (reference sequence). CDR3 length: 15 amino acids. V dropped 2 bases and J dropped 2 bases, with 13 bases sitting between them. The CDR3 DNA reads TGCAGTGCTAGAAGGGACGCCCGAGGCAATCAGCCCCAGCATTTT. As protein: CSARRDARGNQPQHF.

The table lists this clonotype with many counts. This sequence joins TRBV20-1 and TRBJ1-5; D call uncertain. CDR3 length equals 13 residues. V was cut by 5 bases and J by 2 bases, with 10 bases left in between. The V gene's germline CDR1 is DFQATT and CDR2 SNEGSKA (reference sequence). The CDR3: CSARSLRNQPQHF. Written as DNA, the CDR3 is TGCAGTGCTCGTTCTCTTCGCAATCAGCCCCAGCATTTT.

To note about this clonotype: Germline is not matched at one junction end, which may reflect a read error. J is TRBJ2-3 and V is TRBV6-1, with 10 bases that match TRBD2. The CDR3 totals 17 residues. Germline CDR1 reads MNHNS; CDR2 reads SASEGT. CDR3 in DNA: TGTGCCAGCAGTAAACAGTCACTAGCGGGGAAAACAGATAGGCAGTATTTT. Its protein is CASSKQSLAGKTDRQYF.

The V and J genes are TRBV5-1 and TRBJ2-7; D is uncertain. V was cut by 2 bases and J by 0 bases, with 6 bases left in between. Germline CDR1 and CDR2: SGHRS and YFSETQ. The CDR3 spans 13 residues. For the CDR3, the DNA is TGCGCCAGCAGCTTCCGAGACTCCTACGAGCAGTACGTC. The encoded protein is CASSFRDSYEQYV.

For this clonotype: At one boundary the junction diverges from the germline segment, which might be a read error. The chain carries TRBV24-1 and TRBJ2-2, with 7 bases fitting TRBD2. This CDR3 spans 13 amino acids. Germline V gene sequence: CDR1 KGHDR, CDR2 SFDVKD. CDR3 DNA sequence: TGTGCCACCAGTGATTTGTGGAGCGGGGAGCTGTTTTTC. This translates into CATSDLWSGELFF.

The chain uses TRBV19 and TRBJ1-5; TRBD1 agrees at 7 bases. The CDR3 contains 14 residues. Germline CDR1 reads LNHDA; CDR2 reads SQIVND (reference sequence). V gave up 5 bases and J gave up 7 bases; unmatched junction bases: 8. The chain's CDR3 is CASSVTRDSQPQHF. The CDR3 DNA is TGTGCCAGTAGTGTAACAAGGGACAGCCAGCCCCAGCATTTT.

This clonotype was seen repeatedly, ten times or more. V usage is TRBV6-2 or TRBV6-3 and J usage is TRBJ2-7; the D gene is possibly TRBD2 (6 bases). This CDR3 has 15 amino acids. CDR1 and CDR2 (germline): MNHEY, SVGEGT. Trimming cost V 6 bases and J 0 bases, with 15 bases left between them. CDR3 in amino acids: CASSPMGRDSYEQYF. The CDR3 region has the DNA TGTGCCAGCAGCCCTATGGGGCGGGACTCCTACGAGCAGTACTTC.

This clonotype was recorded at least ten times. The rearrangement uses TRBV28 and TRBJ1-6, with TRBD1 as a possible D gene (6 bases). Trimming cost V 4 bases and J 7 bases, with 14 bases left between them. Germline V CDR1 and CDR2: MDHEN, SYDVKM. The length of the CDR3 is 15 residues. CDR3 nucleotides: TGTGCCAGCAGTTCAGGACAGACGGGGAATTCACCCCTCCACTTT. This translates into CASSSGQTGNSPLHF.